Below, 27 T cell receptor beta chains from the same sample are listed, as sequenced in a study of response to subunit inactivated influenza vaccine. TCRdb ran MiXCR on the RT-PCR reads and lists one entry per CDR3 protein. Of a few hundred thousand distinct CDR3 sequences listed, just over 20% are singletons. Sequencing used PBMCs from blood, obtained less than 22 months after vaccination. All receptors come from a man in his fifties or sixties who received an inactivated influenza vaccine.

CDR3 sequence reads: CASSLLDRGIDEQFF. As DNA, the CDR3 is TGCGCCAGCAGCTTGTTGGACAGGGGAATAGATGAGCAGTTCTTC. V gene TRBV5-1 combines with J gene TRBJ2-1; 9 nucleotides align to TRBD1. After removal of 1 base from V and 8 bases from J, the junction contained 7 bases not matched to a gene. CDR1 is SGHRS, CDR2 YFSETQ, per germline. The CDR3 is 15 residues long.

V is TRBV7-2 and J is TRBJ2-7; possible D gene TRBD1, 5 bases. Germline assignment: CDR1 SGHTA and CDR2 FQGNSA. The CDR3 length is 19 residues. With 0 bases removed from V and 0 bases from J, the gap between germline ends came to 21 bases. CDR3 sequence: CASSLAGITGRWPSYEQYF. CDR3 sequence (DNA): TGTGCCAGCAGCTTAGCTGGTATAACAGGCCGTTGGCCCTCCTACGAGCAGTACTTC.

This clonotype has a handful of counts. The chain carries TRBV7-8 and TRBJ2-2; no definite D call. Trimming shortened V by 3 bases and J by 5 bases, and 10 bases separated the two germline ends. In germline, CDR1 is SGHVS, CDR2 FQNEAQ. This CDR3 has 14 residues. CDR3 nucleotide sequence: TGTGCCAGCAGCTTGCTAGGCGAGACCGGGGAGCTGTTTTTT. As protein: CASSLLGETGELFF.

The chain carries TRBV24-1 and TRBJ2-1; D is undetermined. CDR1 is KGHDR, CDR2 SFDVKD, per germline. The CDR3 is 13 residues long. Trimming took off 0 bases at V and 15 bases at J, with 14 bases between the two ends. The CDR3, as DNA: TGTGCCACCAGTGATTTGTGGGATTCTAAACCGTTCTTC. Its translation is CATSDLWDSKPFF.

This clonotype showed up many times. This chain connects TRBV6-5 to TRBJ2-2; 8 bases fit TRBD2. This CDR3 has 14 amino acids. Germline V gene data show CDR1 as MNHEY and CDR2 as SVGAGI. V shed 2 bases and J 9 bases; nucleotides not matched to a gene: 5. The CDR3: CASSYVLAGRELFF. CDR3 DNA: TGTGCCAGCAGTTACGTCCTAGCGGGTCGGGAGCTGTTTTTT.

This chain uses TRBV20-1 with TRBJ1-1; 10 bases match TRBD1. Unmatched junction bases numbered 6, after V lost 6 bases and J lost 5 bases. Germline V gives CDR1 DFQATT, CDR2 SNEGSKA (reference sequence). The CDR3 consists of 13 residues. CDR3 DNA: TGCAGTGCCCGGACAGGGGGTTTGACTGAAGCTTTCTTT. Amino acids: CSARTGGLTEAFF.

In its sample, this clonotype was seen a few times. The gene calls are TRBV10-3 and TRBJ1-1; D might be TRBD1 (6 bases). Germline assignment: CDR1 ENHRY and CDR2 SYGVKD. V was pared by 7 bases and J by 3 bases, with 15 bases between. CDR3 length: 14 amino acids. DNA of the CDR3: TGTGCCATCAAAGAGAGGAGGGGGGACACTGAAGCTTTCTTT. Residues: CAIKERRGDTEAFF.

On this clonotype: Just one base apart from a much larger clone, this may be a read error. The chain employs TRBV12-3 or TRBV12-4 and TRBJ1-2, with 8 bases that match TRBD1. The CDR3 totals 15 residues. This CDR3 reads CASSVKQGVDYGFTF. Written as DNA, the CDR3 is TGTGCCAGCAGCGTTAAACAGGGGGTGGACTATGGCTTCACCTTC.

This clonotype has more than one count but fewer than ten. Relative to the germline gene, one junction end is altered; a read error may explain this. The chain uses TRBV3-1 and TRBJ2-4, with 8 positions matching TRBD2. This CDR3 comprises 16 residues. CDR1 and CDR2 (germline): LGHDT, YNNKEL (reference sequence). The CDR3, as DNA: TGTGCCAGCCGCCAAGGTGGTAGCGGGATGGCAGGCATTCAGTACTTC. Its translation: CASRQGGSGMAGIQYF.

This chain joins TRBV7-9 and TRBJ2-7, with a tentative D call TRBD1 (5 bases). This CDR3 spans 12 amino acids. Germline CDR1 SEHNR, CDR2 FQNEAQ (reference sequence). V shed 5 bases and J shed 3 bases, with 8 bases lying between them. CDR3: CASSIDSYEQYF. CDR3 coding DNA: TGTGCCAGCAGCATAGACAGCTACGAGCAGTACTTC. The entire variable domain, with the rest obtained from reference TRBV7-9 and TRBJ2-7, is as follows: DTGVSQNPRHKITKRGQNVTFRCDPISEHNRLYWYRQTLGQGPEFLTYFQNEAQLEKSRLLSDRFSAERPKGSFSTLEIQRTEQGDSAMYLCASSIDSYEQYFGPGTRLTVT.

The chain links TRBV23-1 to TRBJ1-4; D unclear. TRBV23-1 is placed among ORFs of uncertain function. V was pared by 2 bases and J by 6 bases, with 4 bases between. The CDR3 consists of 12 residues. The CDR3 DNA follows: TGCGCCAGCAGTCAAAGTTATGAAAAACTGTTTTTT. Translation: CASSQSYEKLFF.

This clonotype was observed a few times. The CDR3 DNA reads TGTGCCAGCAGCTTACACAGGGTGGGCACTGAAGCTTTCTTT. Its protein product is CASSLHRVGTEAFF. This chain uses TRBV7-8 with TRBJ1-1; perhaps TRBD1 as D (6 bases). Germline V lookup: CDR1 SGHVS, CDR2 FQNEAQ. V was clipped by 2 bases and J by 4 bases, with 11 bases between them. The length of the CDR3 is 14 residues.

Only a few counts were recorded for this clonotype. The chain is built from TRBV7-2 and TRBJ1-3; D is undetermined. Germline-derived CDR1 and CDR2 are SGHTA and FQGNSA. Trimming removed 3 bases at V and 1 base at J, with 13 bases between. This CDR3 region has 16 residues. The CDR3 here is CASSFFFSSSGNTIYF. CDR3 in DNA: TGTGCCAGCAGCTTCTTCTTCAGTAGTTCTGGAAACACCATATATTTT.

The rearrangement links TRBV7-9 to TRBJ1-2; 10 bases are a match to TRBD1. V trimming: 5 bases; J trimming: 0 bases; junction bases outside the gene matches: 6. The CDR3 is 16 residues long. CDR1 and CDR2 from the germline V gene are SEHNR and FQNEAQ (reference sequence). The CDR3: CASSRGQGGTNYGYTF. The CDR3 DNA reads TGTGCCAGCAGCCGAGGACAGGGGGGGACTAACTATGGCTACACCTTC.

The sample holds a few counts of this clonotype. The genes are TRBV5-6 and TRBJ2-3; 9 bases are a match to TRBD2. CDR3 size: 19 residues. V trimming: 1 base; J trimming: 1 base; junction bases outside the gene matches: 13. The V gene's germline CDR1 is SGHDT and CDR2 YYEEEE. The CDR3 is CASSLIRLAGTRGTDTQYF. DNA of the CDR3: TGTGCCAGCAGCTTGATTCGGCTAGCGGGAACCCGGGGCACAGATACGCAGTATTTT.

The V gene is TRBV4-1, the J gene TRBJ1-5; tentatively, D is TRBD1 (6 bases). Germline lookup yields CDR1 MGHRA and CDR2 YSYEKL. The V gene lost 0 bases and the J gene lost 2 bases, with 11 bases spanning the gap. The length of the CDR3 is 16 residues. As DNA, the CDR3 is TGCGCCAGCAGCCAAGATGGGGGGCAGGGCAATCAGCCCCAGCATTTT. The encoded protein is CASSQDGGQGNQPQHF.

This clonotype was recorded at least ten times. V is TRBV7-2 and J is TRBJ1-2; D uncertain. The CDR3 has 13 residues. Germline-derived CDR1 and CDR2 are SGHTA and FQGNSA. V lost 1 base and J lost 7, with 10 bases in between. This chain's CDR3 is CASSLVSAAGYTF. The CDR3 bases are TGTGCCAGCAGCTTAGTGTCGGCGGCTGGCTACACCTTC. Full variable domain (outside the CDR3, taken from reference TRBV7-2 and TRBJ1-2): GAGVSQSPSNKVTEKGKDVELRCDPISGHTALYWYRQSLGQGLEFLIYFQGNSAPDKSGLPSDRFSAERTGGSVSTLTIQRTQQEDSAVYLCASSLVSAAGYTFGSGTRLTVV.

The V and J genes are TRBV2 and TRBJ2-3; D remains unclear. Germline CDR1 reads SNHLY; CDR2 reads FYNNEI. V gave up 7 bases and J gave up 0 bases, with 23 bases separating them. The CDR3 spans 18 residues. CDR3 nucleotide sequence: TGTGCCAGCATTCTTGGTCTCGGGCTACTATCTAGCACAGATACGCAGTATTTT. Translation: CASILGLGLLSSTDTQYF.

This clonotype was observed a handful of times. V gene TRBV28 combines with J gene TRBJ1-2; 9 positions agree with TRBD1. Germline trimming cut 6 bases from V and 4 bases from J; bases unmatched to any gene: 9. CDR3 size: 15 residues. Germline CDR1 reads MDHEN; CDR2 reads SYDVKM. The CDR3 DNA reads as TGTGCCAGCAGGTTTCTACAGGGGGCAAGCTATGGCTACACCTTC. Its protein is CASRFLQGASYGYTF.

This clonotype was observed a handful of times. The chain has TRBV20-1 and TRBJ2-1; D could derive from TRBD1 or TRBD2 (5 bases each). CDR1 DFQATT and CDR2 SNEGSKA come from the germline V gene (reference sequence). V was trimmed by 3 bases and J by 2 bases, leaving 14 bases between them. The CDR3 extends over 15 amino acids. The chain's CDR3 is CSASSRDQTYNEQFF. CDR3 nucleotide sequence: TGCAGTGCTAGTAGCCGGGACCAAACCTACAATGAGCAGTTCTTC.

The gene calls are TRBV12-3 or TRBV12-4 and TRBJ1-1; D is ambiguous. This CDR3 region has 14 residues. V was clipped by 3 bases and J by 7 bases, with 15 bases between them. The DNA for the CDR3 is TGTGCCAGCAGTTTCTTGCAAGAAGGAGGTGAAGCTTTCTTT. Translated, it gives CASSFLQEGGEAFF.

This rearrangement joins TRBV5-1 to TRBJ1-4; TRBD1 is a possible D gene (6 bases). Germline V gives CDR1 SGHRS, CDR2 YFSETQ. CDR3 length equals 15 residues. Trimming removed 4 bases from V and 2 bases from J, with 12 bases in between. CDR3 protein: CASSLTGRTNEKLFF. In DNA form, the CDR3 reads TGCGCCAGCAGCCTTACAGGGCGGACTAATGAAAAACTGTTTTTT.

This clonotype showed up just a few times. V gene TRBV29-1 combines with J gene TRBJ2-7; the match to TRBD1 covers 8 bases. CDR3 length: 14 amino acids. Per germline, CDR1 SQVTM and CDR2 ANQGSEA. Germline trimming cut 3 bases from V and 3 bases from J; bases unmatched to any gene: 7. CDR3 sequence reads: CSVEWTGTDYEQYF. The CDR3 nucleotides are TGCAGCGTTGAGTGGACAGGGACGGACTACGAGCAGTACTTC.

This clonotype was observed a handful of times. V is TRBV27 and J is TRBJ2-3; D might be TRBD2 (7 bases). From germline, CDR1 is MNHEY and CDR2 SMNVEV (reference sequence). CDR3 size: 14 residues. Trimming pared 6 bases from V and 4 bases from J, leaving 14 bases between. The CDR3 bases are TGTGCCAGCAGCCGGACGGGGGGCCCAGATACGCAGTATTTT. It specifies CASSRTGGPDTQYF.

This clonotype was counted only a few times. The V gene is TRBV7-2, the J gene TRBJ2-5, with no clear D. The CDR3 spans 13 residues. V gave up 7 bases and J gave up 5 bases, with 14 bases separating them. In germline, CDR1 is SGHTA, CDR2 FQGNSA. The CDR3: CASTVTTGETQYF. CDR3 DNA: TGTGCCAGCACCGTTACTACTGGGGAGACCCAGTACTTC.

The chain uses TRBV24-1 and TRBJ2-3; 7 nucleotides agree with TRBD1. Looked up from germline, CDR1 is KGHDR and CDR2 is SFDVKD. Trimming removed 3 bases from V and 0 bases from J; junction bases left unmatched: 8. The length of the CDR3 is 17 residues. The CDR3 DNA reads TGTGCCACCAGTGATCCTGGGGACAGATCTAGCACAGATACGCAGTATTTT. As protein: CATSDPGDRSSTDTQYF.

This clonotype was detected many times. The chain is built from TRBV6-2 or TRBV6-3 and TRBJ1-2; possibly TRBD1 for D (6 bases). Germline assignment: CDR1 MNHEY and CDR2 SVGEGT. CDR3 size: 11 residues. Trimming stripped 6 bases from V and 7 bases from J, with 9 bases between. The CDR3, as DNA: TGTGCCAGCAGCTACAGGGCTGGCTACACCTTC. Translated: CASSYRAGYTF.